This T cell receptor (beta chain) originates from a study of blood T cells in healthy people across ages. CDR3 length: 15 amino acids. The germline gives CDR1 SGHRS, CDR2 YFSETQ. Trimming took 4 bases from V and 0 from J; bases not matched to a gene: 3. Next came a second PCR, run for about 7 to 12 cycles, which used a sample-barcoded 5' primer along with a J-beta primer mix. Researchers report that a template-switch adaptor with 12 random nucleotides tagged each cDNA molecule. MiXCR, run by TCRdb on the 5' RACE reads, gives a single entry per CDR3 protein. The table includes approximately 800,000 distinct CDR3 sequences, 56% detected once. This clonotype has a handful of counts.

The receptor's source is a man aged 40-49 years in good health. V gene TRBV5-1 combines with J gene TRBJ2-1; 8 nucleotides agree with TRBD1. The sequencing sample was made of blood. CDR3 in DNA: TGCGCCAGCAGCCCACAGGGGGACTCCTACAATGAGCAGTTCTTC. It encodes CASSPQGDSYNEQFF.